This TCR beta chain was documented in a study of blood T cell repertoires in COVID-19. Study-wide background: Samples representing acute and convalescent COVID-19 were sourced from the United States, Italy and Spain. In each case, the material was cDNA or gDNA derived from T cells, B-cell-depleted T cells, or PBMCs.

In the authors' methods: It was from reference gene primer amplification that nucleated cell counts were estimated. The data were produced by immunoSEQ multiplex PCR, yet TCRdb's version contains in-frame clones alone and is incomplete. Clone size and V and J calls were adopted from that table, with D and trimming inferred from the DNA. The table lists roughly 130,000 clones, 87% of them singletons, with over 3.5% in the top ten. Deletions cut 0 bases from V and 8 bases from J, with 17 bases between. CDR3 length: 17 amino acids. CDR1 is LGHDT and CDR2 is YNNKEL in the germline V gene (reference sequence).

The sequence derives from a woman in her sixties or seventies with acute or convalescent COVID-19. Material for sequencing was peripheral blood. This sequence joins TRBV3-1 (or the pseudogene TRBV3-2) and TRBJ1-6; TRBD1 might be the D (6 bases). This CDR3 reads CASSQDLPGARDSPLHF. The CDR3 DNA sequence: TGTGCCAGCAGCCAAGATCTACCAGGGGCCCGAGATTCACCCCTCCACTTT.